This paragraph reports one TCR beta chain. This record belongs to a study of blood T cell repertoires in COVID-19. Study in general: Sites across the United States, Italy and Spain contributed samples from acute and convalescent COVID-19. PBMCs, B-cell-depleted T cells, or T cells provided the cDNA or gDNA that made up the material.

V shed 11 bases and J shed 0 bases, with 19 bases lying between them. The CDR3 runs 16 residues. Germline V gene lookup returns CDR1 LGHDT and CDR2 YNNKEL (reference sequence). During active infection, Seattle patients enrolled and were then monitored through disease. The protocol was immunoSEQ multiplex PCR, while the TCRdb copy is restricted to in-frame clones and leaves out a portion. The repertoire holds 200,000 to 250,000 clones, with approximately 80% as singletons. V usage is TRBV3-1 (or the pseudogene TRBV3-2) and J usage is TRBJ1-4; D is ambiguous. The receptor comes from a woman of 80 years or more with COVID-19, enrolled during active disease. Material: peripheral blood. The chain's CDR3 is CAAASRSGTTNEKLFF. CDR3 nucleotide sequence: TGTGCCGCAGCATCTAGGTCGGGGACAACTAATGAAAAACTGTTTTTT.